This T cell receptor beta chain was identified in a study of technical replicates of blood from four donors. The method was immunoSEQ multiplex PCR; TCRdb's version includes in-frame clones alone and lacks a portion of them. The sample consists of about 44,000 clones, about 96% of them appearing once. The CDR3 runs to 15 residues. Germline loops: CDR1 SGDLS, CDR2 YYNGEE. Trimming took off 4 bases at V and 2 bases at J, with 15 bases between the two ends. The sequence came from a human donor in good health. The rearrangement joins TRBV9 to TRBJ1-1; no clear D. Sequenced material: T cells isolated from PBMCs. This chain's CDR3 is CASSPSATRNTEAFF. The CDR3 DNA reads as TGTGCCAGCAGCCCGTCCGCCACGAGAAACACTGAAGCTTTCTTT.